This entry lists 14 T cell receptor beta chains sequenced from one sample in a study of T-cell reconstitution after alpha-beta-depleted transplantation in children. Construction of the TCRbeta library involved unique molecular identifiers. One entry per CDR3 protein, called by TCRdb with MiXCR from the PCR reads. The sample yields almost 500,000 distinct CDR3 sequences, around 12% seen once. The sample in question was PBMCs from the stem cell graft donor, obtained from the stem cell graft. All receptors derive from a human donor who donated a stem cell graft to a child with combined immunodeficiency.

Points on this clonotype: Lacking the conserved final phenylalanine or tryptophan, this CDR3 likely reflects a read error. It is unclear where the CDR3 begins or ends on the DNA, so no DNA is shown, and the CDR3 is as TCRdb lists it. The chain joins TRBV12-3 or TRBV12-4 to TRBJ2-5; the D call of TRBD1 is as the table states it, not checked on the DNA. The CDR3 spans 8 residues, counting both ends. CDR3 region: CASSPLGG.

This clonotype was seen repeatedly, ten times or more. The chain joins TRBV20-1 to TRBJ2-3; 11 positions agree with TRBD1. Germline V gene data show CDR1 as DFQATT and CDR2 as SNEGSKA (reference sequence). Trimming at V came to 6 bases and at J to 4 bases, leaving 9 bases not matched to a gene. This CDR3 spans 15 amino acids. CDR3 nucleotides: TGCAGTGCAACCCGGACAGGGGGCGCAGCAGATACGCAGTATTTT. It yields the protein CSATRTGGAADTQYF.

This clonotype was seen only a few times. CDR3 nucleotide sequence: TGCGCCAGCAGCCCGGACCAGGGGGTGTTCGGTGGCTACACCTTC. Its translation is CASSPDQGVFGGYTF. This chain uses TRBV5-1 with TRBJ1-2, with TRBD1 matching over 7 bases. The CDR3 has 15 residues. J gave up 7 bases and V 4 bases, and 13 bases lay outside the gene matches. Germline V gene lookup returns CDR1 SGHRS and CDR2 YFSETQ.

This clonotype appeared many times. The rearrangement links TRBV11-2 to TRBJ2-1; a possible D gene is TRBD1 (5 bases). The CDR3 is 16 amino acids. CDR1 and CDR2 (germline): SGHAT, FQNNGV. Trimming removed 1 base from V and 2 bases from J, with 12 bases in between. The CDR3 DNA follows: TGTGCCAGCAGCTTAGTTTACCAGGGTACCTACAATGAGCAGTTCTTC. It codes for CASSLVYQGTYNEQFF.

The genes are TRBV6-5 and TRBJ2-2; 9 bases map to TRBD1. The J segment lost 2 bases and the V segment lost 7 bases, leaving 11 bases of the junction unmatched. Germline V gene sequence: CDR1 MNHEY, CDR2 SVGAGI. This CDR3 is 17 amino acids long. CDR3 sequence reads: CASTTDRGQINTGELFF. The CDR3 DNA sequence: TGTGCCAGCACCACGGACAGGGGACAGATCAACACCGGGGAGCTGTTTTTT.

This clonotype was observed many times. The chain joins TRBV6-4 to TRBJ2-3, with 13 bases that match TRBD2. There are 15 residues in the CDR3. CDR1 and CDR2 from the germline V gene are MRHNA and SNTAGT. J gave up 6 bases and V 6 bases, and 6 bases lay outside the gene matches. The CDR3 reads CASSELAGGSDTQYF. CDR3 bases: TGTGCCAGCAGCGAACTAGCGGGGGGGTCTGATACGCAGTATTTT.

This clonotype has at least ten counts. The chain recombines TRBV7-9 with TRBJ2-7; D gene ambiguous. The CDR3 covers 12 residues. Trimming removed 5 bases from V and 4 bases from J, with 9 bases in between. CDR1 is SEHNR and CDR2 is FQNEAQ in the germline V gene (reference sequence). The CDR3 DNA follows: TGTGCCAGCAGCCCTAAGTTTTACGAGCAGTACTTC. This encodes CASSPKFYEQYF.

Ten or more counts support this clonotype. The chain combines TRBV10-3 with TRBJ1-2, with D possibly being TRBD1 (6 bases). Germline V gives CDR1 ENHRY, CDR2 SYGVKD. V was pared by 7 bases and J by 6 bases, with 21 bases between. This CDR3 region has 15 residues. The CDR3 nucleotides are TGTGCCATCACCAACTTGAAAGGGGCAGGGGATGGCTACACCTTC. Encoded protein: CAITNLKGAGDGYTF.

V gene TRBV2 combines with J gene TRBJ2-3; 9 positions agree with TRBD2. Germline CDR1 SNHLY, CDR2 FYNNEI. There are 14 residues in the CDR3. The V gene end was trimmed by 8 bases and the J gene end by 4 bases; junction bases not matched to a gene: 7. The CDR3 loop reads CASGREGRADTQYF. In nucleotides, the CDR3 is TGTGCCAGCGGGCGGGAGGGCCGAGCAGATACGCAGTATTTT.

There are many counts of this clonotype. V is TRBV4-3 and J is TRBJ2-1, with TRBD1 identical over 8 bases. Germline V gene lookup returns CDR1 LGHNA and CDR2 YSLEER. The CDR3 consists of 16 residues. The trim removed 2 bases at V and 5 bases at J, leaving 8 bases unmatched. CDR3 nucleotides: TGCGCCAGCAGCCAATCACCGGGACAGGTAGACAATGAGCAGTTCTTC. Translated, it gives CASSQSPGQVDNEQFF.

This clonotype was counted a few times. V and J are TRBV7-2 and TRBJ2-1; D possibly uses TRBD1 or TRBD2 (6 bases each). Germline V gene sequence: CDR1 SGHTA, CDR2 FQGNSA. Trimming shortened V by 3 bases and J by 5 bases, and 14 bases separated the two germline ends. The CDR3 loop spans 15 amino acids. The CDR3 nucleotides are TGTGCCAGCAGCTTTACCGGGGGCGTTGACAATGAGCAGTTCTTC. Translating it yields CASSFTGGVDNEQFF.

The chain combines TRBV12-3 or TRBV12-4 with TRBJ2-6; TRBD1 is a possible D gene (6 bases). With 6 bases removed from V and 0 bases from J, the gap between germline ends came to 15 bases. The CDR3 loop spans 17 amino acids. CDR3 nucleotide sequence: TGTGCCAGCAGGAAGGGCAGGGGAATCTCTGGGGCCAACGTCCTGACTTTC. This translates into CASRKGRGISGANVLTF.

In its sample, this clonotype was seen once. Just one base apart from a much larger clone, this may be a read error. Since no conserved phenylalanine or tryptophan closes the CDR3, a read error is the likely cause. The V call is TRBV5-1, the J call TRBJ2-2; a possible D gene is TRBD2 (5 bases). The V and J ends lost 4 bases and 5 bases respectively, with 9 bases between them. The CDR3 sequence is 13 residues long. From germline, CDR1 is SGHRS and CDR2 YFSETQ. CDR3 in DNA: TGCGCCAGCAGCCCCGGGAAGACCGGGGAGCTGTTTTGT. Protein product: CASSPGKTGELFC.

This clonotype was counted between two and nine times. V and J are TRBV4-3 and TRBJ1-2; no clear D. The CDR3 is 19 residues long. The V end lost 0 bases, the J end lost 2 bases, and 22 bases lay between the germline ends. CDR1 is LGHNA and CDR2 is YSLEER in the germline V gene. Here the CDR3 DNA reads TGCGCCAGCAGCCAAGATGAGTACCTCGGGAGGGAGGAGAACTATGGCTACACCTTC. Translation: CASSQDEYLGREENYGYTF.